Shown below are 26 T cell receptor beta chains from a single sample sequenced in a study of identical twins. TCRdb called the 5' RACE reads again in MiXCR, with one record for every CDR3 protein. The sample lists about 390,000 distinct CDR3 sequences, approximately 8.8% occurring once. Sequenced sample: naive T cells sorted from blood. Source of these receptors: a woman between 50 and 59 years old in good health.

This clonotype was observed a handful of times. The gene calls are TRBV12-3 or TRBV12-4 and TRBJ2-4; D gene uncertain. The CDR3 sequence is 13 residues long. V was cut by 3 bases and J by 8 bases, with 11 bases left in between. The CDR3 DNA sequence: TGTGCCAGCAGTTTCCGCACGCTGGACATTCAGTACTTC. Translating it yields CASSFRTLDIQYF.

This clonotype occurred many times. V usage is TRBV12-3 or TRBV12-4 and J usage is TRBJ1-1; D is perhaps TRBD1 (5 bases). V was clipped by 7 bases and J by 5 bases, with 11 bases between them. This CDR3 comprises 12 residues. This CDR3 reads CASMEGMTEAFF. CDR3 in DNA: TGTGCCAGCATGGAGGGGATGACTGAAGCTTTCTTT.

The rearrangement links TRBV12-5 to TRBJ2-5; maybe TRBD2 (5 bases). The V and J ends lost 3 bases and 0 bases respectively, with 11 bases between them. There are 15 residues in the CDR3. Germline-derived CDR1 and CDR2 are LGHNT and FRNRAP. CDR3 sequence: CASGFRGNYQETQYF. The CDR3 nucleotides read TGTGCTAGTGGTTTCCGGGGAAACTACCAAGAGACCCAGTACTTC. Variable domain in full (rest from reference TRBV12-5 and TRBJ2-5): DARVTQTPRHKVTEMGQEVTMRCQPILGHNTVFWYRQTMMQGLELLAYFRNRAPLDDSGMPKDRFSAEMPDATLATLKIQPSEPRDSAVYFCASGFRGNYQETQYFGPGTRLLVL.

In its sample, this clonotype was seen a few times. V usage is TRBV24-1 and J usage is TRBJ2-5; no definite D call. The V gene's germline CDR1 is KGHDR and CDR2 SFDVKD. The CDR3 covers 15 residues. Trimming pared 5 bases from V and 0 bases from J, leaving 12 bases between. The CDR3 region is CATSGGAANQETQYF. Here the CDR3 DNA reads TGTGCCACCAGTGGGGGTGCAGCCAACCAAGAGACCCAGTACTTC.

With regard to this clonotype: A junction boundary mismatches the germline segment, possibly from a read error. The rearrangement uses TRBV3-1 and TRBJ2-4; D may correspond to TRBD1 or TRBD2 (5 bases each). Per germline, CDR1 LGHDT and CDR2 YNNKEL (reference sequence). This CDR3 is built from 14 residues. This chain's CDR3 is CASSQDERGSGTEF. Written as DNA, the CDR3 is TGTGCCAGCAGCCAAGATGAGAGGGGCTCAGGAACAGAATTC.

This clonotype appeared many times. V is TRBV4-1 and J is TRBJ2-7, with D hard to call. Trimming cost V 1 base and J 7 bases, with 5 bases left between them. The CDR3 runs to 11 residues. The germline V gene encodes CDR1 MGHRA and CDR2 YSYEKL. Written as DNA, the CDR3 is TGCGCCAGCAGCCAAGCTAGGGAGCAGTACTTC. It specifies CASSQAREQYF.

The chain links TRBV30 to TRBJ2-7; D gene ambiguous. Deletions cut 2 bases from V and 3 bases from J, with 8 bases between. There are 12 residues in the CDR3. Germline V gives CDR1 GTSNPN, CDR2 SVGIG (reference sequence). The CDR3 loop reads CAWSPRIYEQYF. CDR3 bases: TGTGCCTGGAGTCCGAGGATCTACGAGCAGTACTTC.

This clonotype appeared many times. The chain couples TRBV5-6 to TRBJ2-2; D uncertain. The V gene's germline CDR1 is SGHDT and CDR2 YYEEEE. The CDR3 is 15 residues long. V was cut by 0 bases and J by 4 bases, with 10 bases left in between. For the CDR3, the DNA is TGTGCCAGCAGCTTGGGTATGATAGCCACCGGGGAGCTGTTTTTT. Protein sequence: CASSLGMIATGELFF.

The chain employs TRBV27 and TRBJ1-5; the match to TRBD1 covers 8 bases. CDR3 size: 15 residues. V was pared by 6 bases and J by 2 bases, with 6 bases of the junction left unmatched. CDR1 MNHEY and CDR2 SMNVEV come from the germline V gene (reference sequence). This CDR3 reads CASRKTGVGNQPQHF. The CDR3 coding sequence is TGTGCCAGCAGGAAGACAGGGGTCGGCAATCAGCCCCAGCATTTT.

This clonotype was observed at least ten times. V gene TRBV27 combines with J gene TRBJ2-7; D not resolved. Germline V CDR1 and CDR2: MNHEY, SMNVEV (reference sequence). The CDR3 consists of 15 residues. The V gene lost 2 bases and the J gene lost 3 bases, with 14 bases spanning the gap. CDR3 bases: TGTGCCAGCAGTTTACGGTTGGCCCCCCTCTACGAGCAGTACTTC. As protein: CASSLRLAPLYEQYF.

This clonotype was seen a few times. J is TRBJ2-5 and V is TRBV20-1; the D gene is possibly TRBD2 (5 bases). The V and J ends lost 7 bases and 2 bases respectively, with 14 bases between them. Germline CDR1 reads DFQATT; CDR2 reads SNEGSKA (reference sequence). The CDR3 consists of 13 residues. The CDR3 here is CSGVPTIQETQYF. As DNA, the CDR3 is TGCAGTGGGGTCCCGACTATACAAGAGACCCAGTACTTC.

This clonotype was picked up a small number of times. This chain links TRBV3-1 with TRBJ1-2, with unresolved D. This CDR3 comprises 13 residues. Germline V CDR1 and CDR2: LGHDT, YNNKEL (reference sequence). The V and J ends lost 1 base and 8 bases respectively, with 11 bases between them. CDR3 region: CASSQGEVSGYTF. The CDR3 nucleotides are TGTGCCAGCAGCCAAGGGGAGGTCTCAGGCTACACCTTC.

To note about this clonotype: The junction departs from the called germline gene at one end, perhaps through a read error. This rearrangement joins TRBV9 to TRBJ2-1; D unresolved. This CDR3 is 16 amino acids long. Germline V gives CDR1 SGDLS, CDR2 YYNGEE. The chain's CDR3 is CASSPTSKSSYNDQFF. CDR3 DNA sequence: TGTGCCAGCAGCCCCACATCAAAGTCTTCCTACAATGACCAGTTCTTC. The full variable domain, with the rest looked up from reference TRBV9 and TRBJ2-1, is DSGVTQTPKHLITATGQRVTLRCSPRSGDLSVYWYQQSLDQGLQFLIQYYNGEERAKGNILERFSAQQFPDLHSELNLSSLELGDSALYFCASSPTSKSSYNDQFFGPGTRLTVL.

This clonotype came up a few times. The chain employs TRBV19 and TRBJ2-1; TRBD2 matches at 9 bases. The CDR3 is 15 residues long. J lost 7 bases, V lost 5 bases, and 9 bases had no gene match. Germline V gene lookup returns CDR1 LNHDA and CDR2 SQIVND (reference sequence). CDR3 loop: CASSSPSGIGNEQFF. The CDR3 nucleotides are TGTGCCAGTAGTTCCCCTAGCGGGATAGGGAATGAGCAGTTCTTC.

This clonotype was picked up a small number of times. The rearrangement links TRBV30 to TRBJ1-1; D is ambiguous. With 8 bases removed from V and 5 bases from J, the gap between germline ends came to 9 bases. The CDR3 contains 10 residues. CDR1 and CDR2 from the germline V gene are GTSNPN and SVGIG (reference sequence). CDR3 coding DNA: TGTGCCGGTGGGAGGACTGAAGCTTTCTTT. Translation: CAGGRTEAFF.

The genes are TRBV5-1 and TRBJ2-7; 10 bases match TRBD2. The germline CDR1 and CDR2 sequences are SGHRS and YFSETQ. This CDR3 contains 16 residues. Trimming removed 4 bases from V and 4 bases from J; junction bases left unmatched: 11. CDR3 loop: CASSLISGRPQYEQYF. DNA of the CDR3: TGCGCCAGCAGCCTGATTAGCGGGAGGCCCCAATACGAGCAGTACTTC.

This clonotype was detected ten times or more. The CDR3 DNA follows: TGTGCCAGCAGCTTAGATTTCGGAAACACCATATATTTT. Translating gives CASSLDFGNTIYF. The chain recombines TRBV11-3 with TRBJ1-3; no definite D call. CDR3 size: 13 residues. The germline gives CDR1 SGHNT, CDR2 YENEEA. Trimming stripped 0 bases from V and 4 bases from J, with 4 bases between.

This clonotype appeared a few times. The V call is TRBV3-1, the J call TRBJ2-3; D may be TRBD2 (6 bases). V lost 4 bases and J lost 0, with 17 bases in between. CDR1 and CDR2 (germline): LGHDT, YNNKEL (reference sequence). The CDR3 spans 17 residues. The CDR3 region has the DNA TGTGCCAGCAGCCCCAGAAGTGGGCGGGGCAGCACAGATACGCAGTATTTT. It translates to CASSPRSGRGSTDTQYF.

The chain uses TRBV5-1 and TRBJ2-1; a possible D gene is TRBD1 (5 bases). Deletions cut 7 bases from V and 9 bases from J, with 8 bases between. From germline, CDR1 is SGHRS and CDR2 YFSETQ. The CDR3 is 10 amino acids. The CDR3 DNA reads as TGCGCCAGCGGGGCTAGTGAGCAGTTCTTC. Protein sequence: CASGASEQFF.

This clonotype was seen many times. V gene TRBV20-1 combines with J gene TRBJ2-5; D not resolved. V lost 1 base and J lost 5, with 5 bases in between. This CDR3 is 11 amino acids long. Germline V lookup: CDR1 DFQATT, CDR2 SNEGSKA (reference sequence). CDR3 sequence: CSARALETQYF. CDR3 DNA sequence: TGCAGTGCTAGAGCGCTTGAGACCCAGTACTTC.

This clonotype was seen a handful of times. The CDR3 nucleotides read TGTGCCAGCAGCCTTAGCGGGAGGGGGGAGCGTGAGCAGTTCTTC. Translated: CASSLSGRGEREQFF. The rearrangement uses TRBV27 and TRBJ2-1, with 11 nucleotides matching TRBD2. The CDR3 consists of 15 residues. Trimming at V came to 6 bases and at J to 9 bases, leaving 10 bases not matched to a gene. Germline V gives CDR1 MNHEY, CDR2 SMNVEV (reference sequence).

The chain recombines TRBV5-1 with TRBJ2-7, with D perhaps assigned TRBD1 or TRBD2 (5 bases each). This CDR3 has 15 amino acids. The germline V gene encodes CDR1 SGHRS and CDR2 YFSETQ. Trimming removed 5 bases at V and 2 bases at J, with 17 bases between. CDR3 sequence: CASSPGRSDAYEQYV. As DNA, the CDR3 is TGCGCCAGCAGTCCGGGGCGGTCCGACGCCTACGAGCAGTACGTC.

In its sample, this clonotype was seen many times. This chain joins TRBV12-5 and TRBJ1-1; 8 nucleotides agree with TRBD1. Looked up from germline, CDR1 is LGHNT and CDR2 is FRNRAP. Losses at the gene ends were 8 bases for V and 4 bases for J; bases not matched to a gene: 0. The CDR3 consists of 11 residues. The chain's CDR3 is CASTGGTEAFF. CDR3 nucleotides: TGTGCTAGTACAGGGGGCACTGAAGCTTTCTTT.

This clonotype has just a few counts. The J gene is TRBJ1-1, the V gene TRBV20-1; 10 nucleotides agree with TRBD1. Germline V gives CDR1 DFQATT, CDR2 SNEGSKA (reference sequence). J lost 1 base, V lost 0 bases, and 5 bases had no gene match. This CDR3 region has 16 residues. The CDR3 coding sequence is TGCAGTGCTAGAGAGAGGGGGACAGGGGCGAACACTGAAGCTTTCTTT. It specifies CSARERGTGANTEAFF.

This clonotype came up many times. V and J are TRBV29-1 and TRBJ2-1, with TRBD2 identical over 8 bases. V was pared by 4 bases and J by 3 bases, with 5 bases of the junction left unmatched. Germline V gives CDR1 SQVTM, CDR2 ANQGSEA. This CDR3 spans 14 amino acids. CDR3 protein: CSVVASGLYNEQFF. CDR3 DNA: TGCAGCGTTGTGGCTAGCGGGCTCTACAATGAGCAGTTCTTC.

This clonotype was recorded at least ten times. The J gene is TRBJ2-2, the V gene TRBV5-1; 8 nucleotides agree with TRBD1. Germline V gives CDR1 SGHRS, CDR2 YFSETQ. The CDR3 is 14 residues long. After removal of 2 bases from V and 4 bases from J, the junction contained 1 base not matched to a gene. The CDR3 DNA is TGCGCCAGCAGCTTAGGACAGGGCACCGGGGAGCTGTTTTTT. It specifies CASSLGQGTGELFF.